This T cell receptor (beta chain) derives from a study of blood T cell repertoires in COVID-19. Original methodology: From reference gene primer amplification, estimates of nucleated cell counts were derived. Sequenced by immunoSEQ multiplex PCR; TCRdb stores in-frame clones only, minus some. V and J calls and clone size come straight from that table; D and trimming were deduced from the DNA. The data contain approximately 250,000 clones, roughly 83% of them seen just once; the ten biggest clones take up around 7.2%. The V and J ends lost 5 bases and 8 bases respectively, with 12 bases between them. CDR1 LNHDA and CDR2 SQIVND come from the germline V gene (reference sequence). This CDR3 is 12 amino acids long.

Input material: peripheral blood. This receptor was identified in a woman between 50 and 59 years old with acute or convalescent COVID-19. The V call is TRBV19, the J call TRBJ1-1; tentatively, D is TRBD1 (5 bases). The CDR3 region has the DNA TGTGCCAGTAGTGCAAGGGGCATAGAAGCTTTCTTT. Translated, it gives CASSARGIEAFF.